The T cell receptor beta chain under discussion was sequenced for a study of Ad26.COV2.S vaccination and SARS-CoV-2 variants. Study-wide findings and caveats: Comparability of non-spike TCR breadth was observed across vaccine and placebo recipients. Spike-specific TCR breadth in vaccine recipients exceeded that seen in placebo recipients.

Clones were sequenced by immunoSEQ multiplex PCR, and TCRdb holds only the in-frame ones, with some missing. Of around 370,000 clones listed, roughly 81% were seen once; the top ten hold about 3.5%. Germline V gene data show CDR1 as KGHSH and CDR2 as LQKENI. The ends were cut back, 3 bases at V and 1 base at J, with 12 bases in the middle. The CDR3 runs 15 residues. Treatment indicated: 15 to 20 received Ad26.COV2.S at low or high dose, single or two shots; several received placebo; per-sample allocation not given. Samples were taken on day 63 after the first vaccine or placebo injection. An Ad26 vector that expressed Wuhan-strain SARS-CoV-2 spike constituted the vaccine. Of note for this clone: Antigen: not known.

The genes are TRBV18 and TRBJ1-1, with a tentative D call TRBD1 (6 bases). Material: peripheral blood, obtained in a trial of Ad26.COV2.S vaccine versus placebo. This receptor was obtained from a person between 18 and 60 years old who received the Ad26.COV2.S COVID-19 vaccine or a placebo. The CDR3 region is CASSPNRDANTEAFF. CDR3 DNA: TGTGCCAGCTCACCGAACAGGGATGCGAACACTGAAGCTTTCTTT.